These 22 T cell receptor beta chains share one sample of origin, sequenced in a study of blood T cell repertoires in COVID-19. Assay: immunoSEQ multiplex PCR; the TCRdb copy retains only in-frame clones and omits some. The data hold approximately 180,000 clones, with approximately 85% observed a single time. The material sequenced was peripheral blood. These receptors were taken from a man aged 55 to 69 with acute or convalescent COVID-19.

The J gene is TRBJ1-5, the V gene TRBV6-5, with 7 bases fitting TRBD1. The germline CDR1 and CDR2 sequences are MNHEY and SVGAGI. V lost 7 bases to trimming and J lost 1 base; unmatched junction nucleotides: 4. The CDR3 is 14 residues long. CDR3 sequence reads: CASKGAGSNQPQHF. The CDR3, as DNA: TGTGCCAGCAAGGGGGCGGGGAGCAATCAGCCCCAGCATTTT.

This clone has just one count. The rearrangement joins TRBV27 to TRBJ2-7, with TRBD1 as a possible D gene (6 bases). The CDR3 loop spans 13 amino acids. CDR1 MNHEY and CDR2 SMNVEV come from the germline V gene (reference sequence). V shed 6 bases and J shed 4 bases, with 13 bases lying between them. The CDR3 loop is CASRRMGAYEQYF. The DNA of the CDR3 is TGTGCCAGCAGAAGAATGGGGGCTTACGAGCAGTACTTC.

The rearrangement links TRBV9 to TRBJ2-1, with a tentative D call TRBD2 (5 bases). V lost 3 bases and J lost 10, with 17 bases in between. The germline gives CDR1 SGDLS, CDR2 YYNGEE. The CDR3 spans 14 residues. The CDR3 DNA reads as TGTGCCAGCAGCGGAACTAGTGGGGAACGAGAGCAGTTCTTC. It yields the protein CASSGTSGEREQFF.

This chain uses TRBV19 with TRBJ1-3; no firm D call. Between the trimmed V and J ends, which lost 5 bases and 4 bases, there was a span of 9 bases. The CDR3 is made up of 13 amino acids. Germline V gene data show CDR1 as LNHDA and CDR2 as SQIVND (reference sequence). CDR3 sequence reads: CASSAGSGNTIYF. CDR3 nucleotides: TGTGCCAGTAGTGCTGGCTCCGGAAACACCATATATTTT.

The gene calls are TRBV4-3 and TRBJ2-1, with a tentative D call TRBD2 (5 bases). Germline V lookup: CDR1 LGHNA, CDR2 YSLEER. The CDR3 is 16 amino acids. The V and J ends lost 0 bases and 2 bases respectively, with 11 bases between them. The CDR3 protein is CASSQDRGPPYNEQFF. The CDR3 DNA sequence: TGCGCCAGCAGCCAAGATCGAGGGCCCCCCTACAATGAGCAGTTCTTC.

CDR3 region: CASSTRRPRSAYEQYF. CDR3 nucleotide sequence: TGTGCCAGCAGCACCCGACGGCCTAGGAGTGCCTACGAGCAGTACTTC. The rearrangement uses TRBV21-1 and TRBJ2-7; the D call in the table, TRBD2, was not verified against the DNA. TRBV21-1 is noted as a pseudogene. This CDR3 spans 16 amino acids.

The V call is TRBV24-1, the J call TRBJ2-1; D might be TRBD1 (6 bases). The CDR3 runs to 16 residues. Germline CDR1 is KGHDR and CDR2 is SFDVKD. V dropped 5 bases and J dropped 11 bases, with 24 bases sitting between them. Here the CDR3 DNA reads TGTGCCACCAGTGCCCCCGTTAACCGGGACAAACGGCAGCAGTTCTTC. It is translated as CATSAPVNRDKRQQFF.

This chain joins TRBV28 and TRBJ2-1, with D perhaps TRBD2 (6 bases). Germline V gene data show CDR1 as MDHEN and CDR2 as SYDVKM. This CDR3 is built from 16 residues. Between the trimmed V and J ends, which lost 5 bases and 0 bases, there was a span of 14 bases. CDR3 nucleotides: TGTGCCAGCAGTCCTGGGACTTCCAGCTCCTACAATGAGCAGTTCTTC. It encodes CASSPGTSSSYNEQFF.

CDR3 residues: CASSATGAGAQPQHF. The CDR3 nucleotides are TGTGCCAGCAGCGCAACTGGGGCTGGGGCTCAGCCCCAGCATTTT. This chain connects TRBV7-2 to TRBJ1-5; weak D call: TRBD1 (5 bases). Germline values: CDR1 SGHTA, CDR2 FQGNSA. The CDR3 loop spans 15 amino acids. The V end was cut by 5 bases, the J end by 6 bases, with 17 bases between.

The CDR3 DNA follows: TGTGCCAGCAGTTTAAGTAACGCTCTAACCTATGGCTACACCTTC. It yields the protein CASSLSNALTYGYTF. The rearrangement links TRBV28 to TRBJ1-2; D unresolved. Germline assignment: CDR1 MDHEN and CDR2 SYDVKM. Trimming cost V 2 bases and J 4 bases, with 14 bases left between them. The CDR3 consists of 15 residues.

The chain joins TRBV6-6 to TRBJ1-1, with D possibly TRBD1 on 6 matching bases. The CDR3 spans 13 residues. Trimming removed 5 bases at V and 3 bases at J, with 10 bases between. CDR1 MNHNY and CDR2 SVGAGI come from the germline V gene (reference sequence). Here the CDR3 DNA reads TGTGCCAGCAGTAAACAGGGACACACTGAAGCTTTCTTT. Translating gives CASSKQGHTEAFF.

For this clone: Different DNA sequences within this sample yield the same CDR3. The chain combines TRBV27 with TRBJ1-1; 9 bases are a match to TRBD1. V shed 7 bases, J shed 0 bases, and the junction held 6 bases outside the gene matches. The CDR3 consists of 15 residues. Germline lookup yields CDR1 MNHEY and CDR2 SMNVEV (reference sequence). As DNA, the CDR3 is TGTGCCAGCACCCCTACAGGGGGCATGAACACTGAAGCTTTCTTT. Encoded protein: CASTPTGGMNTEAFF.

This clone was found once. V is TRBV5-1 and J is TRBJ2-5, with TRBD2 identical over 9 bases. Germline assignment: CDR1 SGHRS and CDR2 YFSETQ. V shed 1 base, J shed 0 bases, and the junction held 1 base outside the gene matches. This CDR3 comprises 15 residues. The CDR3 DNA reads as TGCGCCAGCAGCTTGACTAGCGGGTACCAAGAGACCCAGTACTTC. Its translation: CASSLTSGYQETQYF.

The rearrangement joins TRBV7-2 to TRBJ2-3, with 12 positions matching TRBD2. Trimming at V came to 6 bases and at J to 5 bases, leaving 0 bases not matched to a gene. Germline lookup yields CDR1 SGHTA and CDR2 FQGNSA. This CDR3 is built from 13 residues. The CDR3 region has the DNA TGTGCCAGCAGACTAGCGGGAGGAGATACGCAGTATTTT. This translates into CASRLAGGDTQYF. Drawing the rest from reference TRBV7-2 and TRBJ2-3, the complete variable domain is GAGVSQSPSNKVTEKGKDVELRCDPISGHTALYWYRQSLGQGLEFLIYFQGNSAPDKSGLPSDRFSAERTGGSVSTLTIQRTQQEDSAVYLCASRLAGGDTQYFGPGTRLTVL.

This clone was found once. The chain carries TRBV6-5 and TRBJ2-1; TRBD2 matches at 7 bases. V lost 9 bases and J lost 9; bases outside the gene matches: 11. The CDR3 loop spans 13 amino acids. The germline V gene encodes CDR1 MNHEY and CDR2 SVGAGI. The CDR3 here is CASRADPGGEQFF. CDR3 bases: TGTGCCAGTCGGGCTGACCCGGGGGGTGAGCAGTTCTTC.

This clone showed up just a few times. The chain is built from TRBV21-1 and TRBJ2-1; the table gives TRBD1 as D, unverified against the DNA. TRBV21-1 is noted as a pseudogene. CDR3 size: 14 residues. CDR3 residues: CASSKGQGDDEQFF. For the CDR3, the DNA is TGTGCCAGCAGCAAAGGGCAGGGCGACGATGAGCAGTTCTTC.

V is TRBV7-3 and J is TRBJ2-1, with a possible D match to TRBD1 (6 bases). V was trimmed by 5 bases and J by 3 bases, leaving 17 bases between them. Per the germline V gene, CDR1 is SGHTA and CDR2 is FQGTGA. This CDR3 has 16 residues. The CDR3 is CASSQGTGRYYNEQFF. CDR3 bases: TGTGCCAGCAGCCAGGGGACGGGCAGATACTACAATGAGCAGTTCTTC.

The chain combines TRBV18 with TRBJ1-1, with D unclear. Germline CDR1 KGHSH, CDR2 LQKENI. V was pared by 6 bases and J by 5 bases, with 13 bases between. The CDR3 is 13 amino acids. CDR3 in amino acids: CASSPPTPTEAFF. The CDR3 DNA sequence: TGTGCCAGCTCCCCCCCTACCCCAACTGAAGCTTTCTTT. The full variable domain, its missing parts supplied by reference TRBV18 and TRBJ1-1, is NAGVMQNPRHLVRRRGQEARLRCSPMKGHSHVYWYRQLPEEGLKFMVYLQKENIIDESGMPKERFSAEFPKEGPSILRIQQVVRGDSAAYFCASSPPTPTEAFFGQGTRLTVV.

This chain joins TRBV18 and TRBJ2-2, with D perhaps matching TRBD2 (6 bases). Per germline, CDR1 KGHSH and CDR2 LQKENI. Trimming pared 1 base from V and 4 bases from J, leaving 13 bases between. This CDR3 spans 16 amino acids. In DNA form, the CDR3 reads TGTGCCAGCTCACCACTCGGGGGAATGGGCACCGGGGAGCTGTTTTTT. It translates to CASSPLGGMGTGELFF.

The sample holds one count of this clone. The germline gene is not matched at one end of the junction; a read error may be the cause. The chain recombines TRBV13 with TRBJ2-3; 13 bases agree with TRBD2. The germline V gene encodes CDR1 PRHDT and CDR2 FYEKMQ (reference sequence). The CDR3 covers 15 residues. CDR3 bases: TGTGCCAGCAGCTTACCCCGGGGGACTAGCGGGGCGCAATATTTT. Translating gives CASSLPRGTSGAQYF.

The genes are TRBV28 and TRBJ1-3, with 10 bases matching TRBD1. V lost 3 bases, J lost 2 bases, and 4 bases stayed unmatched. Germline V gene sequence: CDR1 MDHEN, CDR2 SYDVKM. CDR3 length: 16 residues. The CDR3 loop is CASSFLTGGPGNTIYF. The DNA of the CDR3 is TGTGCCAGCAGTTTTTTGACAGGGGGCCCTGGAAACACCATATATTTT.

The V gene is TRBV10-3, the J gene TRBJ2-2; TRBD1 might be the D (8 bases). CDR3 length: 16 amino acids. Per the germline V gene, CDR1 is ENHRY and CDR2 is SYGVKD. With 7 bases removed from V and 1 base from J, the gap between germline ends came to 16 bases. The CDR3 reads CAITSGGTGNTGELFF. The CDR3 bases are TGTGCCATCACCTCCGGGGGGACAGGGAACACCGGGGAGCTGTTTTTT.